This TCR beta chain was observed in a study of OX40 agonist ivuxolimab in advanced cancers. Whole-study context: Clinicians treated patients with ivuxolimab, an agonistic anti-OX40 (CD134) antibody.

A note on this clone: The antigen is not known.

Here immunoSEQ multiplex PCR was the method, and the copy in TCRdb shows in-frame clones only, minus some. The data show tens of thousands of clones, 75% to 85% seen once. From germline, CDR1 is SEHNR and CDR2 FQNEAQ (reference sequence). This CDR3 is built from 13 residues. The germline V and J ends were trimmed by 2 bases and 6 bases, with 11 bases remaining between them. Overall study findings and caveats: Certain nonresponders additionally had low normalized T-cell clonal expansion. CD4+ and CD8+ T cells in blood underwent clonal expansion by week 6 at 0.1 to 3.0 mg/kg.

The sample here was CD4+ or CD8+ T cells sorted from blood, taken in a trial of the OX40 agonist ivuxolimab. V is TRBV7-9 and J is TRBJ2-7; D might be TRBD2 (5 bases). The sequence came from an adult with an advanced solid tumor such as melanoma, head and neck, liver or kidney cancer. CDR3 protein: CASSLRGSLEQYF. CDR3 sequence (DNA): TGTGCCAGCAGCTTACGGGGTAGCCTCGAGCAGTACTTC.